This TCR beta chain was sequenced for a study of radiotherapy plus CTLA-4 blockade in lung cancer. Study conclusions and caveats: In blood, TCR clones derived from the tumor expanded after radiotherapy plus ipilimumab. Interferon-beta, together with early blood T cell clone dynamics, reportedly best predicted response.

Points on this clone: Its specificity is not known.

Method: immunoSEQ multiplex PCR; TCRdb's copy keeps in-frame clones and lacks some. The table has around 72,000 clones, around 80% seen once. Focal radiation with ipilimumab CTLA-4 blockade was given to patients with chemo-refractory metastatic non-small-cell lung cancer. V lost 5 bases to trimming and J lost 7 bases, with 13 bases between them. Germline loops: CDR1 MNHEY, CDR2 SVGAGI. The length of the CDR3 is 13 residues. This receptor was identified in a human donor with non-small cell lung cancer who had a complete response to radiotherapy plus ipilimumab. Specimen: peripheral blood, collected from a patient treated with radiotherapy plus ipilimumab. The rearrangement uses TRBV6-5 and TRBJ2-3; tentatively, D is TRBD2 (6 bases). The CDR3 spells CASSEFGGNTQYF. The CDR3 nucleotides read TGTGCCAGCAGTGAATTCGGGGGAAATACGCAGTATTTT.